A few counts support the clone carrying this T cell receptor beta chain. Antigen specificity is unknown. Obtained from alopecia areata patients were lesional scalp punch biopsies along with peripheral blood. The sorting of PBMCs gave CD4+ and CD8+ T cells. This sample is part of a study of CD8+ T cells in alopecia areata. Study summary: Patients received oral tofacitinib, 5 to 10 mg twice daily, for moderate-to-severe alopecia areata.

General study findings and limits: Possibly as an HLA-related effect, TCR sharing across patients appeared less clear than in mice.

The CDR3 length is 13 residues. The V gene's germline CDR1 is SQVTM and CDR2 ANQGSEA. RNA was extracted and reverse transcribed into cDNA as the sequencing template. Produced via immunoSEQ multiplex PCR; TCRdb's table is partial and in-frame only. The data hold 110,000 or so clones, with under 40% observed a single time. This receptor was identified in a human donor with alopecia areata. J is TRBJ1-1 and V is TRBV29-1; D remains unclear. The sequencing input was CD4+ T cells sorted from blood. The CDR3 sequence is CRLERGGGTEAFF. CDR3 DNA sequence: TGCAGACTTGAGCGGGGAGGAGGCACTGAAGCTTTCTTT.